This T cell receptor (beta chain) was recovered during a study of cytomegalovirus exposure and HLA in healthy donors. Findings of the study overall: Further analysis, carried out later, found HLA-associated TCR beta chains more clonally expanded than equally common other chains. A prior analysis recorded that most TCR beta V segments were productive about 87% or about 30% of the time. There were reportedly fewer N-insertions in an Asian-associated ancestry cluster than the roughly 700-donor mean, in a later analysis. Follow-up analysis later connected one missense variant in DCLRE1C with trimming of TCR beta V- and J-genes.

With respect to this clone: Its antigen is undetermined.

In the PCR, 60 Vbeta and 13 Jbeta primers were used. The protocol was immunoSEQ multiplex PCR, while the TCRdb copy is restricted to in-frame clones and leaves out a portion. The sample holds about 110,000 clones, about two thirds seen once. The germline gives CDR1 SNHLY, CDR2 FYNNEI. The CDR3 has 16 amino acids. Trimming took 4 bases from V and 3 from J; bases not matched to a gene: 6. Sequenced input: PBMCs. This TCR was sampled from a boy between 10 and 17 years old in good health and CMV-seronegative. The chain joins TRBV2 to TRBJ2-3; the match to TRBD2 covers 11 bases. The DNA for the CDR3 is TGTGCCAGCAGTGGCGGGGTAGCGGGAGGGACAGATACGCAGTATTTT. Translated: CASSGGVAGGTDTQYF.